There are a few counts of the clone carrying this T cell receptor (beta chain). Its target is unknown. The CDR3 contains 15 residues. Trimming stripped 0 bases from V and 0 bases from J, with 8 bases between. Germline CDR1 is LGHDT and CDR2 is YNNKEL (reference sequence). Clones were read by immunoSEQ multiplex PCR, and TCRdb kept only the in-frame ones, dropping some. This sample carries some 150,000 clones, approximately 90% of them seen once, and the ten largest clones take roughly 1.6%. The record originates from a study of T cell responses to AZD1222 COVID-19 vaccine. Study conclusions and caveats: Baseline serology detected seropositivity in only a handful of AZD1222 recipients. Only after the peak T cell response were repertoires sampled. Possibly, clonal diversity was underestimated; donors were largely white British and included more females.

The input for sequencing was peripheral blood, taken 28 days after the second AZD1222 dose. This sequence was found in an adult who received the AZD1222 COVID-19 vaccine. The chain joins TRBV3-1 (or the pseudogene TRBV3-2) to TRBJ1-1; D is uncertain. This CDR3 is CASSQDAPMNTEAFF. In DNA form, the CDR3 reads TGTGCCAGCAGCCAAGACGCCCCCATGAACACTGAAGCTTTCTTT.